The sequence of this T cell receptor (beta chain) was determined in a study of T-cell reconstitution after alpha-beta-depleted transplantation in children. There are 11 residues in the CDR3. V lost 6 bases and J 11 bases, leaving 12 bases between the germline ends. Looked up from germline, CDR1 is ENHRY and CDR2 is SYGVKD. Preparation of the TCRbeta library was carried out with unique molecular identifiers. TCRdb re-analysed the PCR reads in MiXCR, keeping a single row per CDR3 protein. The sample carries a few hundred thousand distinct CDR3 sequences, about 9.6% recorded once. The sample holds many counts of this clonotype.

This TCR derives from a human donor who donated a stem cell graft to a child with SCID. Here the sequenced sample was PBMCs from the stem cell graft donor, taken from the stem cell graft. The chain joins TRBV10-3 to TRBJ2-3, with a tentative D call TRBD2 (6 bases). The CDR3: CAISGGEGQYF. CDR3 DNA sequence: TGTGCCATCAGCGGGGGAGAGGGGCAGTATTTT.